This T cell receptor beta chain was captured by sequencing in a study of blood T cell repertoires in COVID-19. Study as a whole: Collection of acute and convalescent COVID-19 samples took place in the United States, Italy and Spain. T cells, B-cell-depleted T cells, or PBMCs provided the cDNA or gDNA that served as material.

Allocation to cohorts depended on clinical history reported by the participants. CDR3 length: 17 amino acids. Germline trimming cut 4 bases from V and 4 bases from J; bases unmatched to any gene: 11. Germline assignment: CDR1 LGHDT and CDR2 YNNKEL (reference sequence). Under the authors' procedure: Amplifying reference gene primers gave estimates of nucleated cell counts. The assay was immunoSEQ multiplex PCR, and TCRdb's table has in-frame clones only and misses some. V, J and clone size reflect that table, while D and trimming were determined from the DNA. Among more than 250,000 clones, around 83% were seen once, and the ten largest hold about 5%.

This clonotype originated in a middle-aged man who had been exposed to COVID-19. Sequenced material: PBMCs or T cells enriched from blood (not recorded which). The V gene is TRBV3-1 (or the pseudogene TRBV3-2), the J gene TRBJ2-1; 9 bases line up with TRBD2. The CDR3 protein is CASSPPLSGRRYNEQFF. The CDR3 region has the DNA TGTGCCAGCAGCCCTCCCCTTAGCGGGAGAAGGTACAATGAGCAGTTCTTC.